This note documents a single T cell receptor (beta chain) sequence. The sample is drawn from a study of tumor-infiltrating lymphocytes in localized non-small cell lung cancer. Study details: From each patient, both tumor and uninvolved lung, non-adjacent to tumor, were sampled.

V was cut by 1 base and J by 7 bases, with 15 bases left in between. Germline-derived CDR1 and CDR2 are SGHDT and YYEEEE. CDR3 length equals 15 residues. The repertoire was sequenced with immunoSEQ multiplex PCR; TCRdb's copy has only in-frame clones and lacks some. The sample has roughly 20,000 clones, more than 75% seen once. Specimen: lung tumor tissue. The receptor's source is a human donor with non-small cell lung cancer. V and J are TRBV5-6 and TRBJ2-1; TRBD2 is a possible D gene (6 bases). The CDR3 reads CASSLPSRGANEQFF. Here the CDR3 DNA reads TGTGCCAGCAGCTTGCCCTCGCGGGGTGCAAATGAGCAGTTCTTC.